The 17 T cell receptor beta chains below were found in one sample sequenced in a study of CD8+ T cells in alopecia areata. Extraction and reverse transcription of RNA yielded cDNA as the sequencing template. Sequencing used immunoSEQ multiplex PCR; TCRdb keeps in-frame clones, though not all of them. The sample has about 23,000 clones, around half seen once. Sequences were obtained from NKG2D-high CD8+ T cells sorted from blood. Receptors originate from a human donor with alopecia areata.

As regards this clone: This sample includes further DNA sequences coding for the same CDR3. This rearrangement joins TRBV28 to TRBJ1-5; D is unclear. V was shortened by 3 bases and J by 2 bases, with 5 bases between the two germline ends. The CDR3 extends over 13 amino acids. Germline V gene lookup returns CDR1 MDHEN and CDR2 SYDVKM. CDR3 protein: CASSFGGNQPQHF. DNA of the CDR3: TGTGCCAGCAGTTTTGGCGGCAATCAGCCCCAGCATTTT.

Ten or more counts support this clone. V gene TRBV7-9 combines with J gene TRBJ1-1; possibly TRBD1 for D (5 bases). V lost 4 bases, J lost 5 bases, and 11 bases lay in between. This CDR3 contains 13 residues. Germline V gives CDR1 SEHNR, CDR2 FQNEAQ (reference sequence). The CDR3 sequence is CASSSWGETEAFF. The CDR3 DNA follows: TGTGCCAGCAGCTCTTGGGGGGAAACTGAAGCTTTCTTT. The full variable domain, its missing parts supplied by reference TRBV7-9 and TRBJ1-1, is DTGVSQNPRHKITKRGQNVTFRCDPISEHNRLYWYRQTLGQGPEFLTYFQNEAQLEKSRLLSDRFSAERPKGSFSTLEIQRTEQGDSAMYLCASSSWGETEAFFGQGTRLTVV.

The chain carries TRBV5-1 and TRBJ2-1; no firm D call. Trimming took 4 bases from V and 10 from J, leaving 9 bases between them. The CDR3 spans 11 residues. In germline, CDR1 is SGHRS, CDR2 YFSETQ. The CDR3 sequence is CASSGPREQFF. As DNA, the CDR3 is TGCGCCAGCAGCGGGCCCCGGGAGCAGTTCTTC.

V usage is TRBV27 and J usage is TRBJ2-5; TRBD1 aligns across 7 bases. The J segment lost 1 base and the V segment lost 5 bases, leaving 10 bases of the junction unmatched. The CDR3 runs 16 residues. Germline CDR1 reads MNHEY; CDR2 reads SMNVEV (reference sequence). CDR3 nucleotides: TGTGCCAGCAGTACCGACAGGGAGTCCCTCCAAGAGACCCAGTACTTC. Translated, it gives CASSTDRESLQETQYF.

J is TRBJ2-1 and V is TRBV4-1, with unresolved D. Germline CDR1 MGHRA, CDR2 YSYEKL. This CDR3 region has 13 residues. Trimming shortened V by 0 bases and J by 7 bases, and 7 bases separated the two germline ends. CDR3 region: CASSQEGWNEQFF. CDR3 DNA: TGCGCCAGCAGCCAAGAAGGATGGAATGAGCAGTTCTTC.

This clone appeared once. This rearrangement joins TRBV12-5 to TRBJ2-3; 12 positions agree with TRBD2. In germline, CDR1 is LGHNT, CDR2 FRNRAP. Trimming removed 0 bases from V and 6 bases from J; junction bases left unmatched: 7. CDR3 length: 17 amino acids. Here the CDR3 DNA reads TGTGCTAGTGGTTTGGTACCCACTAGCGGGAGGAGGGATACGCAGTATTTT. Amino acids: CASGLVPTSGRRDTQYF.

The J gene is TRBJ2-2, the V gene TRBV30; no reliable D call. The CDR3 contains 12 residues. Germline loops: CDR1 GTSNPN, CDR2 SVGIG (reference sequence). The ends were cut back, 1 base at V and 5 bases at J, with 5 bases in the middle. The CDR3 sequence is CAWSEGTGELFF. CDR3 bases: TGTGCCTGGAGTGAAGGGACCGGGGAGCTGTTTTTT.

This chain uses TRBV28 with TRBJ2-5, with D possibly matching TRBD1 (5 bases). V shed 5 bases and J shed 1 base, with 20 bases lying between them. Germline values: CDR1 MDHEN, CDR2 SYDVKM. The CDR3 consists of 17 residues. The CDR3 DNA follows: TGTGCCAGCAGTCCCAACTACAGGACCCTTTCCCAAGAGACCCAGTACTTC. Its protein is CASSPNYRTLSQETQYF. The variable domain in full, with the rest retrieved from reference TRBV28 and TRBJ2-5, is DVKVTQSSRYLVKRTGEKVFLECVQDMDHENMFWYRQDPGLGLRLIYFSYDVKMKEKGDIPEGYSVSREKKERFSLILESASTNQTSMYLCASSPNYRTLSQETQYFGPGTRLLVL.

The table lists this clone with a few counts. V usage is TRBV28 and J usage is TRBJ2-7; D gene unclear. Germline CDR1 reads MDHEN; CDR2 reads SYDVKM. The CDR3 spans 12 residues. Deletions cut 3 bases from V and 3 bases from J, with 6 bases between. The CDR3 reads CASSLGDYEQYF. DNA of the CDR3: TGTGCCAGCAGTTTGGGTGACTACGAGCAGTACTTC.

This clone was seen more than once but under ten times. The CDR3 loop is CASSTDEGRQETQYF. CDR3 coding DNA: TGCGCCAGCAGCACGGATGAGGGTAGGCAAGAGACCCAGTACTTC. The chain combines TRBV5-1 with TRBJ2-5; a weak D match, TRBD2 (5 bases). This CDR3 comprises 15 residues. Germline V gene lookup returns CDR1 SGHRS and CDR2 YFSETQ. The germline V and J ends were trimmed by 4 bases and 2 bases, with 15 bases remaining between them.

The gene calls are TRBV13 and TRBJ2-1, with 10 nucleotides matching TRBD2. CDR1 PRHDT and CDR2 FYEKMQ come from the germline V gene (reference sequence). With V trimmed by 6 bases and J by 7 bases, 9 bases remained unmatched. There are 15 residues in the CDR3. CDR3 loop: CASRPSGRSMNEQFF. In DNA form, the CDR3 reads TGTGCCAGCAGACCTAGCGGGAGAAGTATGAATGAGCAGTTCTTC.

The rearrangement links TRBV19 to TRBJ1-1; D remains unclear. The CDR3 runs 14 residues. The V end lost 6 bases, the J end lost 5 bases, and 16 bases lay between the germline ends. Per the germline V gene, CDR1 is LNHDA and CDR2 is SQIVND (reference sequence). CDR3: CASRIRVPGTEAFF. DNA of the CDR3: TGTGCCAGTAGAATCCGGGTTCCTGGAACTGAAGCTTTCTTT.

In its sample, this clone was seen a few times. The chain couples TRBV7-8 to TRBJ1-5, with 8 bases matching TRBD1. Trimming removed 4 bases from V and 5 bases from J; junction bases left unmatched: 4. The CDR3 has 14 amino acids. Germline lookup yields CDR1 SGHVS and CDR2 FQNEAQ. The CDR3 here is CASSSGQGYQPQHF. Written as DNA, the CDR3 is TGTGCCAGCAGCTCCGGACAGGGTTATCAGCCCCAGCATTTT. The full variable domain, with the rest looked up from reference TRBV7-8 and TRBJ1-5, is GAGVSQSPRYKVAKRGQDVALRCDPISGHVSLFWYQQALGQGPEFLTYFQNEAQLDKSGLPSDRFFAERPEGSVSTLKIQRTQQEDSAVYLCASSSGQGYQPQHFGDGTRLSIL.

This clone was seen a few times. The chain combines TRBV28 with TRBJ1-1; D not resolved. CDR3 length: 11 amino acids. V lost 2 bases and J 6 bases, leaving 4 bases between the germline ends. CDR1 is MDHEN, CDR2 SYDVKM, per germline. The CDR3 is CASSLGPEAFF. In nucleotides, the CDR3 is TGTGCCAGCAGTTTAGGTCCTGAAGCTTTCTTT.

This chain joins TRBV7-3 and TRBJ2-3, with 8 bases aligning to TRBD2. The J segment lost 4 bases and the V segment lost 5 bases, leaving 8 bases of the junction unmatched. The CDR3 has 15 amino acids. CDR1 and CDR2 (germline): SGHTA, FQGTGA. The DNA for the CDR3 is TGTGCCAGCAGCAACAGCGGGAGTGGTGCAGATACGCAGTATTTT. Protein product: CASSNSGSGADTQYF.

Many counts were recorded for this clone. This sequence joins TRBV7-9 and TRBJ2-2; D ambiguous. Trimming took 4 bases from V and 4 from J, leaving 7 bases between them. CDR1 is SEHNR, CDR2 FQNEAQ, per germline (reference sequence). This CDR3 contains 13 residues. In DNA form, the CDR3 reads TGTGCCAGCAGCTGGGCCGCCACCGGGGAGCTGTTTTTT. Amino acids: CASSWAATGELFF.

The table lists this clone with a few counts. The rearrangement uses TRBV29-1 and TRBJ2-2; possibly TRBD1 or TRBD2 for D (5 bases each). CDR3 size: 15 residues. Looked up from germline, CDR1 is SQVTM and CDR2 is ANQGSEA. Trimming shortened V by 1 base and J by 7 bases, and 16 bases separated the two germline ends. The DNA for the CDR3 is TGCAGCGTTGAAGCAGCAGGGAGCCGGATCGGGGAGCTGTTTTTT. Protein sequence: CSVEAAGSRIGELFF.